These T cell receptor beta chains were read from a single sample in a study of blood T cell repertoires in COVID-19. Method: immunoSEQ multiplex PCR; TCRdb's copy keeps in-frame clones and lacks some. The sample lists approximately 240,000 clones, 70% to 85% occurring once. The sequencing input was peripheral blood. Every receptor here comes from a woman aged 40 to 49 with active or convalescent COVID-19. The CDR3 runs from the conserved cysteine through the conserved F or W. A D gene is named only where the DNA matches it firmly. Only some rows state a clone size, as once, few, many or a class for expanded clones.

TRBD1 | - | TRBJ1-2 | TRBV11-2 | TGTGCCAGCAGCTTAGGCCGGGGACAGAGGGATGGCTACACCTTC | CASSLGRGQRDGYTF
- | - | TRBJ1-6 | TRBV5-6 | TGTGCCAGCAGCTGGGGGGTCGGGGGTAATTCACCCCTCCACTTT | CASSWGVGGNSPLHF
- | once | TRBJ1-4 | TRBV9 | TGTGCCAGCAGCCGCGGGGGGGATCATAATGAAAAACTGTTTTTT | CASSRGGDHNEKLFF
TRBD1 | - | TRBJ1-1 | TRBV10-3 | TGTGCCATCAGTGGCGGGGACAGGTTAACTTTCTTT | CAISGGDRLTFF
TRBD1 | - | TRBJ1-5 | TRBV29-1 | TGCAGCGTTGGCGACAGGGGTGGTCAGCCCCAGCATTTT | CSVGDRGGQPQHF
- | - | TRBJ1-4 | TRBV6-2/TRBV6-3 | TGTGCCAGCAGTTCAGGGTTCGGTGAAAAACTGTTTTTT | CASSSGFGEKLFF
TRBD1 | - | TRBJ1-2 | TRBV5-1 | TGCGCCAGCAGCCCGGAGATGGCAGGGGGTAACTATGGCTACACCTTC | CASSPEMAGGNYGYTF
TRBD1 | - | TRBJ1-2 | TRBV28 | TGTGCCAGCAGCCCGGGACAGGTCTATGGCTACACCTTC | CASSPGQVYGYTF
- | few | TRBJ1-2 | TRBV27 | TGTGCCAGCAGTTTATCCACCCTATCCCGGGGCTACACCTTC | CASSLSTLSRGYTF
TRBD1 | - | TRBJ2-3 | TRBV11-2 | TGTGCCAGCAGCTTAGACCACGGGACAGGCACAGATACGCAGTATTTT | CASSLDHGTGTDTQYF
TRBD1 | - | TRBJ1-2 | TRBV2 | TGTGCCAGCAGTCGTACGATGACAGGGGGCTCGGGAGGCTACACCTTC | CASSRTMTGGSGGYTF
- | - | TRBJ2-1 | TRBV6-5 | TGTGCCAGCAGGCCTTCAGTAATTTACAATGAGCAGTTCTTC | CASRPSVIYNEQFF
- | - | TRBJ2-3 | TRBV19 | TGTGCCAGTAGTATGCAGGGCCCTACTAGCACAGATACGCAGTATTTT | CASSMQGPTSTDTQYF
- | many | TRBJ2-2 | TRBV27 | TGTGCCAGCAGTTTAATGTCCTCGCGGGGCCCCACCGGGGAGCTGTTTTTT | CASSLMSSRGPTGELFF
- | - | TRBJ1-2 | TRBV20-1 | TGCAGTGCTAGTTCGGGGTGGGCTTATGGCTACACCTTC | CSASSGWAYGYTF
- | - | TRBJ1-1 | TRBV11-1 | TGTGCCAGCAGCTTTAACCGACAGACTGAAGCTTTCTTT | CASSFNRQTEAFF
- | - | TRBJ1-2 | TRBV15 | TGTGCCACCAGCACGATCCATTCAGACCACCAACGGGATTATGGCTACACCTTC | CATSTIHSDHQRDYGYTF
- | - | TRBJ2-7 | TRBV7-9 | TGTGCCAGCAGCCCACCCCGAGGGTTCCTCTACGAGCAGTACTTC | CASSPPRGFLYEQYF
TRBD1 | - | TRBJ1-1 | TRBV3-1/TRBV3-2 | TGTGCCAGCAGAAGACAGGGGAACACTGAAGCTTTCTTT | CASRRQGNTEAFF
TRBD2 | once | TRBJ2-2 | TRBV10-2 | TGCGCCAGCAAGCGCGGGGGGGGTGACACCGGGGAGCTGTTTTTT | CASKRGGGDTGELFF
- | few | TRBJ2-5 | TRBV6-5 | TGTGCCAGCAGGCCCAGGGGCGGACGAGAGACCCAGTACTTC | CASRPRGGRETQYF
- | - | TRBJ2-4 | TRBV9 | TGTGCCAGCAGCGTAGGGACGGTAGGGGGAAACATTCAGTACTTC | CASSVGTVGGNIQYF
TRBD1 | few | TRBJ2-2 | TRBV19 | TGTGCCAGTAGTATTGGGACAGCCACCGGGGAGCTGTTTTTT | CASSIGTATGELFF
TRBD1 | - | TRBJ1-3 | TRBV9 | TGTGCCAGCAGCATCGACAGGGGGGTGGACACCATATATTTT | CASSIDRGVDTIYF
- | - | TRBJ2-1 | TRBV5-8 | TGTGCCAGCAGGTTGACTCGGGGGTCCTACAATGAGCAGTTCTTC | CASRLTRGSYNEQFF
TRBD1 | - | TRBJ2-7 | TRBV7-6 | TGTGCCAGCAGCGAGAACAGGGGGCTCGAGCAGTACTTC | CASSENRGLEQYF
- | - | TRBJ1-2 | TRBV7-6 | TGTGCCAGCAGCTTAGGCGGGGGTGGTTGGGCTGGCTACACCTTC | CASSLGGGGWAGYTF
TRBD2 | - | TRBJ2-5 | TRBV29-1 | TGCAGCGTTGCTGAGCGGGGGCTACAAGAGACCCAGTACTTC | CSVAERGLQETQYF
TRBD1 | once | TRBJ1-1 | TRBV5-1 | TGCGCCAGCAGCATAGTTACAGGGGGCACTGAAGCTTTCTTT | CASSIVTGGTEAFF
- | - | TRBJ2-5 | TRBV4-1 | TGCGCCAGCAGCCAATCCGGGCAGCCGGCGGGAGAGACCCAGTACTTC | CASSQSGQPAGETQYF
- | - | TRBJ1-2 | TRBV6-1 | TGTGCCAGCAGTGATGTTCAGGGGCGTAACTATGGCTACACCTTC | CASSDVQGRNYGYTF
- | once | TRBJ2-5 | TRBV7-3 | TGTGCCAGCAGCCCCTCAGGCCCCCAAGAGACCCAGTACTTC | CASSPSGPQETQYF
TRBD1 | once | TRBJ1-5 | TRBV6-2/TRBV6-3 | TGTGCCAGCAGTTTTGGGACAGGGGTGGGTAATCAGCCCCAGCATTTT | CASSFGTGVGNQPQHF
TRBD1 | few | TRBJ1-1 | TRBV6-5 | TGTGCCAGCAGTTACCACGGACAGGGCAAAGCTTTCTTT | CASSYHGQGKAFF
- | - | TRBJ2-2 | TRBV15 | TGTGCCACCAGCAGGGACAGCGCGAACACCGGGGAGCTGTTTTTT | CATSRDSANTGELFF
- | - | TRBJ1-2 | TRBV29-1 | TGCAGCGTTGAAGACCAAAGCCTGGATGGCTACACCTTC | CSVEDQSLDGYTF
- | - | TRBJ1-4 | TRBV2 | TGTGCCAGCATTATTGGAGACAGGACTAATGAAAAACTGTTTTTT | CASIIGDRTNEKLFF
- | - | TRBJ1-5 | TRBV7-2 | TGTGCCAGCAGCCTCTTTTCGGACAGTCAGCATTTT | CASSLFSDSQHF
- | - | TRBJ1-4 | TRBV7-2 | TGTGCCAGCAGCTATACCGGAGGGGCTAATGAAAAACTGTTTTTT | CASSYTGGANEKLFF
- | - | TRBJ2-5 | TRBV19 | TGTGCCAGTAGCACTACAGGGTGGGAGACCCAGTACTTC | CASSTTGWETQYF
- | - | TRBJ2-3 | TRBV7-2 | TGTGCCAGCAGCTTCGACGGATGGACTAGCACAGATACGCAGTATTTT | CASSFDGWTSTDTQYF
- | - | TRBJ2-1 | TRBV2 | TGTGCCAGCAGTTCTCTAGCGACAAATGAGCAGTTCTTC | CASSSLATNEQFF
TRBD1 | - | TRBJ1-4 | TRBV13 | TGTGCCAGCAGCTTAGCGGGACAGGGGTTCACTAATGAAAAACTGTTTTTT | CASSLAGQGFTNEKLFF
- | - | TRBJ1-2 | TRBV2 | TGTGCCAGCTTGCTCGCCACTGGGGGCAACTATGGCTACACCTTC | CASLLATGGNYGYTF
- | - | TRBJ1-3 | TRBV7-2 | TGTGCCAGCAGCCCGATTAGTACGGGAAACACCATATATTTT | CASSPISTGNTIYF
- | - | TRBJ2-5 | TRBV12-3/TRBV12-4 | TGTGCCAGCAGCCTCCCAGGAAGGGAGACCCAGTACTTC | CASSLPGRETQYF
TRBD1 | - | TRBJ2-5 | TRBV6-5 | TGTGCCAGCAGTTACTCGCCAGGGGGTCAAGAGACCCAGTACTTC | CASSYSPGGQETQYF